This TCR beta chain is from a study of CXCR3-negative and CXCR3-positive naive CD8 T cells. The CDR3 has 16 amino acids. CDR1 and CDR2 (germline): MNHEY, SVGEGT. Note on this clonotype: The antigen is unknown.

Study outcomes and limitations: CXCR3 expression partially decreased after cryopreservation; most assays used fresh PBMCs. For CXCR3-positive naive cells, TRB CDR3s were more hydrophobic than those of CXCR3-negative naive cells.

Through 5' RACE with UMI labels, the TRB cDNA libraries were prepared. From its re-call of the 5' RACE reads, TCRdb lists each CDR3 protein once, without DNA. Across around 140,000 distinct CDR3 sequences, the top ten clones capture 0.41% of the sample. Sequencing input: naive CXCR3+ CD8+ T cells from blood. Documented subset: CD45RO-CCR7+CD27+CD95- naive CD8+ T cells expressing CXCR3 (TNR3+). The chain is built from TRBV6-2 or TRBV6-3 and TRBJ2-1; TCRdb outputs TRBD2, but without DNA this stays unchecked. The TCR sequence derives from a human donor in good health. Some clones in this sample may be carry-over from other donors' samples. This CDR3 is CASRWAHSGVINEQFF.